This is a list of T cell receptor beta chains from one sample in a study of cytomegalovirus exposure and HLA in healthy donors. TCRdb's copy holds only in-frame clones and misses some; the assay was immunoSEQ multiplex PCR. The top ten hold over 1% of the sample, which has more than 200,000 clones, about 83% seen once. The source material was PBMCs. These receptors were taken from a human donor in good health. Each CDR3 is given with its conserved first and last residue. A D gene is named only where the DNA matches it firmly. Some rows mark clone size as missing; the rest say once, few, many or name a class of expanded clone.

15,TRBJ1-5,NA,TRBV19,NA,CASSFLDRLDQPQHF,TGTGCCAGTAGTTTTCTCGACAGGCTAGATCAGCCCCAGCATTTT
17,TRBJ2-1,NA,TRBV7-9,TRBD2,CASSLPFGLARRNEQFF,TGTGCCAGCAGCTTACCTTTTGGACTAGCGCGACGGAATGAGCAGTTCTTC
15,TRBJ2-7,few,TRBV25-1,TRBD1,CASSDPGQGIYEQYF,TGTGCCAGCAGTGACCCGGGACAGGGCATCTACGAGCAGTACTTC
14,TRBJ2-1,NA,TRBV5-1,NA,CASSLGASPNEQFF,TGCGCCAGCAGCTTGGGGGCCAGTCCCAATGAGCAGTTCTTC
18,TRBJ2-7,NA,TRBV9,TRBD1,CASSVGPPLDRVIYEQYF,TGTGCCAGCAGCGTAGGCCCCCCTCTCGACAGGGTAATCTACGAGCAGTACTTC
16,TRBJ2-3,few,TRBV5-1,NA,CASSSRGRVDADTQYF,TGCGCCAGCAGCTCACGAGGCAGGGTCGACGCAGATACGCAGTATTTT
14,TRBJ2-3,NA,TRBV5-4,NA,CASSPGTSTDTQYF,TGTGCCAGCAGTCCCGGGACTAGCACAGATACGCAGTATTTT
14,TRBJ1-2,NA,TRBV6-1,TRBD1,CASSPTGFLYGYTF,TGTGCCAGCAGTCCGACAGGGTTTTTATATGGCTACACCTTC
17,TRBJ2-3,NA,TRBV4-3,NA,CASSQDGLAPSTDTQYF,TGCGCCAGCAGCCAAGACGGCCTAGCGCCTAGCACAGATACGCAGTATTTT
15,TRBJ2-3,once,TRBV5-1,NA,CASSPTPGSTDTQYF,TGCGCCAGCAGCCCAACACCCGGGAGCACAGATACGCAGTATTTT
18,TRBJ2-1,once,TRBV23-1,TRBD1,CASSQVVSGQVTYNEQFF,TGCGCCAGCAGTCAAGTCGTGTCGGGACAGGTAACCTACAATGAGCAGTTCTTC
17,TRBJ1-1,NA,TRBV2,NA,CASTRDRVLGMNTEAFF,TGTGCCAGCACCCGGGATAGGGTTTTAGGAATGAACACTGAAGCTTTCTTT
16,TRBJ2-5,NA,TRBV7-2,TRBD2,CASSLNALAWEETQYF,TGTGCCAGCAGCTTAAATGCACTAGCGTGGGAAGAGACCCAGTACTTC
14,TRBJ1-1,NA,TRBV7-2,NA,CASSPRTDGNEAFF,TGTGCCAGCAGCCCTCGAACAGACGGGAATGAAGCTTTCTTT
14,TRBJ1-5,few,TRBV10-3,NA,CAISESAVPQPQHF,TGTGCCATCAGTGAGTCGGCAGTTCCTCAGCCCCAGCATTTT
17,TRBJ2-4,NA,TRBV4-2,TRBD2,CASSQESGTSGKNIQYF,TGTGCCAGCAGCCAAGAATCGGGGACTAGCGGGAAAAACATTCAGTACTTC